This TCR beta chain is drawn from a study of PD-L1 blockade in urothelial cancer. At the level of the study: Blood samples had a median of approximately 150,000 T cells.

As to time point: peripheral blood 6 weeks after treatment start. The assay was immunoSEQ multiplex PCR, and TCRdb's table has in-frame clones only and misses some. The repertoire holds about 38,000 clones, with 70% to 90% as singletons. Germline lookup yields CDR1 SGHDN and CDR2 FVKESK. The CDR3 runs to 14 residues. The V and J ends lost 4 bases and 6 bases respectively, with 13 bases between them. The starting material was PBMCs, obtained around atezolizumab (anti-PD-L1) treatment. V and J are TRBV14 and TRBJ2-1, with D unclear. This sequence originates from a man in his 60s with urothelial cancer. The CDR3 loop is CASSRLGALNEQFF. CDR3 sequence (DNA): TGTGCCAGCAGCCGCTTAGGAGCACTCAATGAGCAGTTCTTC.